The subject of this entry is one T cell receptor (beta chain). The data were taken from a study of blood T cell repertoires in COVID-19. The ends lost 2 bases at V and 6 bases at J; junction bases unmatched: 8. The germline CDR1 and CDR2 sequences are SGHAT and FQNNGV. CDR3 length equals 16 residues. Assay used: immunoSEQ multiplex PCR; TCRdb lists only in-frame clones, some missing. The data hold some 500,000 clones, with approximately 88% observed a single time. Two consecutive negative NP/OP PCR tests, clearance, or resolved symptoms defined Cohort 3 recovery. This receptor was taken from a woman in her thirties or forties who had recovered from COVID-19. This chain links TRBV11-2 with TRBJ2-1; 9 nucleotides agree with TRBD2. The material sequenced was PBMCs or T cells enriched from blood (not recorded which). CDR3 in amino acids: CASSLLGAGGFNEQFF. The CDR3, as DNA: TGTGCCAGCAGCTTACTGGGCGCGGGAGGGTTCAATGAGCAGTTCTTC.